The sequence of this TCR beta chain was determined in a study of blood T cell repertoires in COVID-19. The wider study: Sample material is recorded as cDNA or gDNA derived from T cells, B-cell-depleted T cells, or PBMCs.

CDR3 length equals 13 residues. V was clipped by 8 bases and J by 5 bases; unmatched bases: 11. Per germline, CDR1 GTSNPN and CDR2 SVGIG (reference sequence). Clones were sequenced by immunoSEQ multiplex PCR, and TCRdb holds only the in-frame ones, with some missing. Of 150,000 to 180,000 clones listed, 75% to 90% are singletons. This clonotype was obtained from a woman in her forties with acute or convalescent COVID-19. Material: peripheral blood. The rearrangement uses TRBV30 and TRBJ2-7, with 8 bases matching TRBD1. CDR3 amino acids: CALRTGQDHEQYF. The CDR3, as DNA: TGTGCCCTACGAACGGGACAGGACCACGAGCAGTACTTC. Full variable domain (rest looked up from reference TRBV30 and TRBJ2-7): SQTIHQWPATLVQPVGSPLSLECTVEGTSNPNLYWYRQAAGRGLQLLFYSVGIGQISSEVPQNLSASRPQDRQFILSSKKLLLSDSGFYLCALRTGQDHEQYFGPGTRLTVT.